The next 13 T cell receptor beta chains were all read from a single sample in a study of cytotoxic CD8 clonotypes in ibrutinib-treated CLL. Sequencing used immunoSEQ multiplex PCR; TCRdb keeps in-frame clones, though not all of them. The sample contains some 120,000 clones, under 70% of which appear only once. Specimen: PBMCs, collected after 24 months of ibrutinib treatment. The receptors shown here come from a human donor with chronic lymphocytic leukemia.

This clone was observed a few times. This chain connects TRBV18 to TRBJ2-7, with TRBD1 identical over 9 bases. There are 14 residues in the CDR3. With V trimmed by 5 bases and J by 7 bases, 9 bases remained unmatched. Germline V gene sequence: CDR1 KGHSH, CDR2 LQKENI. The CDR3 spells CASSFGTGPPEQYF. CDR3 DNA sequence: TGTGCCAGCTCATTCGGGACAGGGCCTCCTGAGCAGTACTTC. Based on the CDR3 plus reference TRBV18 and TRBJ2-7, the full variable domain is NAGVMQNPRHLVRRRGQEARLRCSPMKGHSHVYWYRQLPEEGLKFMVYLQKENIIDESGMPKERFSAEFPKEGPSILRIQQVVRGDSAAYFCASSFGTGPPEQYFGPGTRLTVT.

This sequence joins TRBV27 and TRBJ2-3; 8 bases match TRBD1. Germline CDR1 reads MNHEY; CDR2 reads SMNVEV (reference sequence). The CDR3 sequence is 15 residues long. V shed 4 bases, J shed 3 bases, and the junction held 6 bases outside the gene matches. In DNA, the CDR3 is TGTGCCAGCAGTTCAGGACAGGGTTTGACAGATACGCAGTATTTT. Translating gives CASSSGQGLTDTQYF.

V gene TRBV19 combines with J gene TRBJ1-5; D call uncertain. The length of the CDR3 is 13 residues. Trimming removed 1 base from V and 4 bases from J, with 5 bases in between. Per germline, CDR1 LNHDA and CDR2 SQIVND (reference sequence). CDR3 protein: CASSIGGNQPQHF. Here the CDR3 DNA reads TGTGCCAGTAGTATAGGAGGGAATCAGCCCCAGCATTTT.

This chain connects TRBV4-1 to TRBJ1-2, with a weak D call TRBD1 (5 bases). In germline, CDR1 is MGHRA, CDR2 YSYEKL. V lost 1 base, J lost 4 bases, and 13 bases lay in between. The CDR3 length is 15 residues. CDR3 protein: CASSQGRQGAYGYTF. The CDR3 DNA sequence: TGCGCCAGCAGCCAAGGGCGCCAGGGAGCCTATGGCTACACCTTC.

The chain has TRBV19 and TRBJ1-1; D gene ambiguous. Germline CDR1 and CDR2: LNHDA and SQIVND (reference sequence). This CDR3 has 13 residues. V lost 9 bases to trimming and J lost 7 bases, with 18 bases between them. The CDR3 nucleotides are TGTGCCAGCCGATCCCGTGAGGTCGGTGAAGCTTTCTTT. This translates into CASRSREVGEAFF.

This clone came up a few times. This rearrangement joins TRBV18 to TRBJ2-7; 10 nucleotides line up with TRBD1. Trimming at V came to 3 bases and at J to 7 bases, leaving 3 bases not matched to a gene. CDR1 and CDR2 (germline): KGHSH, LQKENI. The CDR3 is 13 amino acids. CDR3 sequence: CASSPGTGVEQYF. The CDR3 DNA reads as TGTGCCAGCTCACCCGGGACAGGGGTTGAGCAGTACTTC.

This clone showed up just once. The V and J genes are TRBV15 and TRBJ2-7; D gene unclear. Per the germline V gene, CDR1 is LNHNV and CDR2 is YYDKDF (reference sequence). V gave up 2 bases and J gave up 7 bases, with 6 bases separating them. CDR3 length: 11 amino acids. CDR3 coding DNA: TGTGCCACCAGCAGAAACAGAGAGCAGTACTTC. Protein product: CATSRNREQYF.

A single count supports this clone. The chain employs TRBV15 and TRBJ1-5; D is unresolved. V gave up 4 bases and J gave up 4 bases, with 8 bases separating them. The CDR3 length is 13 residues. Germline assignment: CDR1 LNHNV and CDR2 YYDKDF (reference sequence). The CDR3, as DNA: TGTGCCACCAGCAAACAGAGTAATCAGCCCCAGCATTTT. Translated: CATSKQSNQPQHF.

The chain is built from TRBV19 and TRBJ2-5; TRBD1 is a possible D gene (6 bases). There are 15 residues in the CDR3. The ends were cut back, 1 base at V and 4 bases at J, with 13 bases in the middle. The germline V gene has CDR1 LNHDA and CDR2 SQIVND (reference sequence). The CDR3 loop is CASSIGTGKGETQYF. CDR3 coding DNA: TGTGCCAGTAGTATAGGTACAGGGAAAGGAGAGACCCAGTACTTC.

The chain combines TRBV5-1 with TRBJ2-2; 9 bases are shared with TRBD2. Trimming at V came to 4 bases and at J to 4 bases, leaving 2 bases not matched to a gene. CDR1 and CDR2 from the germline V gene are SGHRS and YFSETQ. The CDR3 sequence is 14 residues long. The DNA of the CDR3 is TGCGCCAGCAGCGCACTAGCGGGCACCGGGGAGCTGTTTTTT. It encodes CASSALAGTGELFF. The full variable domain, rest sourced from reference TRBV5-1 and TRBJ2-2, is KAGVTQTPRYLIKTRGQQVTLSCSPISGHRSVSWYQQTPGQGLQFLFEYFSETQRNKGNFPGRFSGRQFSNSRSEMNVSTLELGDSALYLCASSALAGTGELFFGEGSRLTVL.

The rearrangement links TRBV15 to TRBJ1-1; D gene uncertain. CDR3 size: 15 residues. V gave up 3 bases and J gave up 1 base, with 12 bases separating them. CDR1 and CDR2 (germline): LNHNV, YYDKDF (reference sequence). The CDR3 DNA reads TGTGCCACCAGCAGGGGTAGTAACCAGAACACTGAAGCTTTCTTT. Translating it yields CATSRGSNQNTEAFF.

The chain couples TRBV29-1 to TRBJ1-2; unclear D gene. The V end was cut by 8 bases, the J end by 8 bases, with 15 bases between. Germline assignment: CDR1 SQVTM and CDR2 ANQGSEA. The CDR3 is 11 residues long. CDR3 in DNA: TGCAGCTTGGATTTGGGTGACGGCTACACCTTC. Protein: CSLDLGDGYTF. Variable domain in full (rest from reference TRBV29-1 and TRBJ1-2): SAVISQKPSRDICQRGTSLTIQCQVDSQVTMMFWYRQQPGQSLTLIATANQGSEATYESGFVIDKFPISRPNLTFSTLTVSNMSPEDSSIYLCSLDLGDGYTFGSGTRLTVV.

The chain links TRBV7-9 to TRBJ2-3; D gene uncertain. There are 13 residues in the CDR3. Looked up from germline, CDR1 is SEHNR and CDR2 is FQNEAQ (reference sequence). Trimming pared 4 bases from V and 0 bases from J, leaving 5 bases between. CDR3 DNA sequence: TGTGCCAGCAGCTGGTCTAGCACAGATACGCAGTATTTT. It yields the protein CASSWSSTDTQYF.